Detailed here is one T cell receptor beta chain. There is no known antigen for this receptor. The sample holds no much larger clone one base away, and base qualities are not on file. In the prospective study, participants were about 18 to 95 years old, resided in approximately 25 geographic areas of the United States, and were enrolled through a virtual design. In the prospective study, participants were assigned to cohorts based on the clinical history participants reported in a screening survey and a study questionnaire. Recovered participants in ImmuneRACE Cohort 3 were defined as having two consecutive negative NP/OP PCR tests, clearance from a healthcare professional, or resolution of symptoms. In the prospective study, mobile phlebotomists collected whole blood, serum and a nasopharyngeal or oropharyngeal swab from each participant. Additional blood draws and questionnaires over an approximately 2-month period could optionally be provided by prospective study participants. Before DNA extraction, blood samples from the prospective study were shipped at room temperature or frozen.

TCRbeta CDR3 regions were amplified from genomic DNA by means of the immunoSEQ Assay, a bias-controlled multiplex PCR. For the original study's pipeline: Within the assay, amplification of reference gene primers was used to estimate how many nucleated cells each sample contained. Sequence reads were collapsed and filtered to measure the absolute abundance of every unique TCRbeta CDR3 rearrangement. For each sample, productive Simpson clonality was calculated as the square root of Simpson's diversity index over productive rearrangements. The source is immuneACCESS, and TCRdb retained only in-frame sequences with V and J called. Part of the clones is not carried over; for the studies checked, unresolved V genes explain less than half of this, and the remainder is unexplained. V, J and clone size derive from that table, while D and trimming were established from the DNA sequence. The sample profile shows some 200,000 clones; 89% of them were found once. The ten largest clones take up about 0.8% of the sample.

This record belongs to a study of blood T cell repertoires in COVID-19 (dated by TCRdb to the early 2020s). Turning to the overall study: Samples covering the acute and convalescent phases of COVID-19 were provided by collaborators in the United States, Italy and Spain. The material from the prospective study consisted of cDNA or gDNA derived from T cells, B-cell-depleted T cells, or PBMCs. Deeply sampled blood TCRbeta repertoires from subjects exposed to, actively infected with, or recovered from COVID-19 were included in the dataset. The repertoires were released in a freely available public database meant as a resource for research on the immune response to SARS-CoV-2. The samples were drawn from two sources: the first 160 participants of the ongoing ImmuneRACE study, and 950 to 1,500 subjects contributed by 6 global collaborators. The sample metadata nearly always contained a de-identified subject ID, COVID-19 status, age in years and sex. Where available, HLA class I and class II types were obtained from metadata supplied by the sample provider rather than from assay-based typing.

General study outcomes and caveats: The quantity of clinical and demographic metadata differed by source and by participant and was supplied without curation.

The clonotype originates from a woman in her late teens or twenties who had recovered from COVID-19. Source material: PBMCs or T cells enriched from blood (not recorded which).

The CDR3 loop reads CASSLGSMGQGAIKTYEQYF. The DNA sequence is TGTGCCAGCAGCTTAGGGTCGATGGGACAGGGGGCTATAAAGACCTACGAGCAGTACTTC. The V and J genes are TRBV7-6 and TRBJ2-7, with 12 central nucleotides matching TRBD1. Counted from cysteine to phenylalanine, this CDR3 has 20 amino acids. The CDR3 DNA has 60 bases and is translated from base 1. The germline V gene sets CDR1 to SGHVS and CDR2 to FNYEAQ. V loses 1 base at its end and J loses 2 bases; junction bases beyond the gene matches: 15.